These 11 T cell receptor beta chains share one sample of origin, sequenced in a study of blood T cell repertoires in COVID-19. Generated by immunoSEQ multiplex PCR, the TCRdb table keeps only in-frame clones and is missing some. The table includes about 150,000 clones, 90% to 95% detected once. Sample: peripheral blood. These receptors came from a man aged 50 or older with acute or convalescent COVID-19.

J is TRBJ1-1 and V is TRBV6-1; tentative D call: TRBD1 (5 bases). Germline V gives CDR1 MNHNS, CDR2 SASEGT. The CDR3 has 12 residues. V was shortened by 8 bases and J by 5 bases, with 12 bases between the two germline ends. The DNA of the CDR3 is TGTGCCAGCGGGAGGACACTGACTGAAGCTTTCTTT. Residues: CASGRTLTEAFF.

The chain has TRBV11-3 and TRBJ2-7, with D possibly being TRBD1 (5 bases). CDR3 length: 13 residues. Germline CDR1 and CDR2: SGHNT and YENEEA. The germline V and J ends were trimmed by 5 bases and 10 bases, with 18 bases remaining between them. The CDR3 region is CASSQARGSLQYV. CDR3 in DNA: TGTGCCAGCAGCCAAGCAAGGGGTTCACTACAGTACGTC.

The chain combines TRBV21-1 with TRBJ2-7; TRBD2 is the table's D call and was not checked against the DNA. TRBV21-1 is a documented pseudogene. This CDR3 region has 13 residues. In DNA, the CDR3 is TGTGCCAGCATAAAGACTCGGCCCTACGAGCAGTACTTC. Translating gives CASIKTRPYEQYF.

The CDR3 coding sequence is TGTGCCTGGAGTGTACTCGGGATGGAGCAGTACTTC. Its protein is CAWSVLGMEQYF. V gene TRBV30 combines with J gene TRBJ2-7, with D perhaps TRBD2 (5 bases). This CDR3 has 12 residues. V was clipped by 0 bases and J by 7 bases, with 10 bases between them. The germline V gene encodes CDR1 GTSNPN and CDR2 SVGIG (reference sequence). Full variable domain (missing parts from reference TRBV30 and TRBJ2-7): SQTIHQWPATLVQPVGSPLSLECTVEGTSNPNLYWYRQAAGRGLQLLFYSVGIGQISSEVPQNLSASRPQDRQFILSSKKLLLSDSGFYLCAWSVLGMEQYFGPGTRLTVT.

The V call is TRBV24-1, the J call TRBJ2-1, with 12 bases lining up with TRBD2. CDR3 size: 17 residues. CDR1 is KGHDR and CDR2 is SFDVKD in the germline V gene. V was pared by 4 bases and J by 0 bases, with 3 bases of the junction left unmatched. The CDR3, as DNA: TGTGCCACCAGTGAGGGGACTAGCGGGTACTCCTACAATGAGCAGTTCTTC. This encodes CATSEGTSGYSYNEQFF.

CDR3 sequence: CASSPRLIPTHGDTQYF. The CDR3 region has the DNA TGCGCCAGCAGCCCCCGACTAATCCCCACACACGGAGATACGCAGTATTTT. The V gene is TRBV5-1, the J gene TRBJ2-3; TRBD2 is a possible D gene (5 bases). The CDR3 sequence is 17 residues long. CDR1 is SGHRS and CDR2 is YFSETQ in the germline V gene. V shed 4 bases and J shed 5 bases, with 23 bases lying between them.

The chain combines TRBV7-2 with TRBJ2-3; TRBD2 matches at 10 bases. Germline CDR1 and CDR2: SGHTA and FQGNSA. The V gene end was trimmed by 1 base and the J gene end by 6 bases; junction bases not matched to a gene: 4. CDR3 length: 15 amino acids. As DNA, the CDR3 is TGTGCCAGCAGCTTAGGACTAGCGGGCATGGATACGCAGTATTTT. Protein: CASSLGLAGMDTQYF.

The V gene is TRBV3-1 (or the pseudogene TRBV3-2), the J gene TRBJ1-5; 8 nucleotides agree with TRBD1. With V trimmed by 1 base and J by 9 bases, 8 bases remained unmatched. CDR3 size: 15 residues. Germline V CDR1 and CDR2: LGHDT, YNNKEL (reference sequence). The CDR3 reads CASSQGAGGLSPQHF. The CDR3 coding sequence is TGTGCCAGCAGCCAAGGGGCAGGGGGCTTGTCGCCCCAGCATTTT.

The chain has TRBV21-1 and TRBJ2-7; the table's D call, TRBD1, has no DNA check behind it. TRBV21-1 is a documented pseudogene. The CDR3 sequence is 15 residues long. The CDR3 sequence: CASSKEIRTPYEQYV. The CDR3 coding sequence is TGTGCCAGCAGCAAAGAGATTCGGACACCATACGAGCAGTACGTC.

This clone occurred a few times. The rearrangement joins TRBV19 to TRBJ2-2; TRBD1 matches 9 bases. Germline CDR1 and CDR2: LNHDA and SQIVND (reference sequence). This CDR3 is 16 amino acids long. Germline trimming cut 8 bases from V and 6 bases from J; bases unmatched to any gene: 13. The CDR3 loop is CASRLSGTGSSGELFF. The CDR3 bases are TGTGCCAGTCGATTATCCGGGACAGGGAGTTCCGGGGAGCTGTTTTTT.

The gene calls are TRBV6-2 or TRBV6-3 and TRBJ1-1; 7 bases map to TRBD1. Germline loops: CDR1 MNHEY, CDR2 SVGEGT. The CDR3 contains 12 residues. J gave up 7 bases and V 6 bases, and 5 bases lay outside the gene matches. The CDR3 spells CASSKDRFEAFF. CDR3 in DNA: TGTGCCAGCAGCAAGGACAGGTTTGAAGCTTTCTTT.